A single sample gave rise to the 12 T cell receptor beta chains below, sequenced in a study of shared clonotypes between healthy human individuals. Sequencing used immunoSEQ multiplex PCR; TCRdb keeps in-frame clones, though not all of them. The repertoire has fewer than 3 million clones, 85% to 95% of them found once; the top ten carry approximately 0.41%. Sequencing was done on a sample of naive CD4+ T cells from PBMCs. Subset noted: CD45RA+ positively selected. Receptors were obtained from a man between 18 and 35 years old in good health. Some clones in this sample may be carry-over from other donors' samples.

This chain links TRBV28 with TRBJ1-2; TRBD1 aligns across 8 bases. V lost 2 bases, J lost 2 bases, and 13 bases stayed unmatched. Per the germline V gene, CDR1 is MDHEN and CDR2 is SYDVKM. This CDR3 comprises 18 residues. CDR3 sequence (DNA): TGTGCCAGCAGTTTAGGTGGGGCCAAGACAGGGGCGAACTATGGCTACACCTTC. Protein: CASSLGGAKTGANYGYTF.

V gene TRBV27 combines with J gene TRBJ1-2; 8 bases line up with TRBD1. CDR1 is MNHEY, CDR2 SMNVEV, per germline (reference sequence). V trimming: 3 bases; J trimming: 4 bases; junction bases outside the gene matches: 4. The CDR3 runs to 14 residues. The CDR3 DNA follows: TGTGCCAGCAGTTTGGGACAGGTGGGCTATGGCTACACCTTC. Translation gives CASSLGQVGYGYTF.

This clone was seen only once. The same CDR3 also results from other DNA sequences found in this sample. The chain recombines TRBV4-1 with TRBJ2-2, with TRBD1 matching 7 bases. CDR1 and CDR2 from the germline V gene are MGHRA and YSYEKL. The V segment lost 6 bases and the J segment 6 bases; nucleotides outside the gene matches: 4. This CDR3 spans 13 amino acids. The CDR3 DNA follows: TGCGCCAGCAGGCGACAGGGTGCCGGGGAGCTGTTTTTT. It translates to CASRRQGAGELFF.

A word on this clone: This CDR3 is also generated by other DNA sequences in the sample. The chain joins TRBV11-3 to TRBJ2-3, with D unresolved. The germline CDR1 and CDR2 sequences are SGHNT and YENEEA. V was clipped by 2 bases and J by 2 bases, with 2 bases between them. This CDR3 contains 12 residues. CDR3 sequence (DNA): TGTGCCAGCAGCTTATCCACAGATACGCAGTATTTT. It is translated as CASSLSTDTQYF.

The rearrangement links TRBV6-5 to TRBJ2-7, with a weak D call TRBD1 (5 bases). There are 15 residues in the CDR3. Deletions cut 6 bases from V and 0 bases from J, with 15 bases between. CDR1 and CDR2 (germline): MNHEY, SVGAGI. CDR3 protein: CASRLLQGSSYEQYF. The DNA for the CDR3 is TGTGCCAGCAGATTACTCCAGGGAAGCTCCTACGAGCAGTACTTC.

The CDR3 nucleotides read TGTGCCAGCGAGACTAGCGGGCGCGACAATGAGCAGTTCTTC. Translated: CASETSGRDNEQFF. The chain combines TRBV6-1 with TRBJ2-1, with TRBD2 identical over 10 bases. The CDR3 sequence is 14 residues long. Trimming cost V 8 bases and J 5 bases; bases outside gene matches: 6. Germline lookup yields CDR1 MNHNS and CDR2 SASEGT.

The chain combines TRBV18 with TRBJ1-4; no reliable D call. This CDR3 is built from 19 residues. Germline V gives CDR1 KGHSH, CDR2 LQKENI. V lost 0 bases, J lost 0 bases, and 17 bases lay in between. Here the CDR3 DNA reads TGTGCCAGCTCACCACCGTACGGAGAAGTTGAGGCAACTAATGAAAAACTGTTTTTT. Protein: CASSPPYGEVEATNEKLFF.

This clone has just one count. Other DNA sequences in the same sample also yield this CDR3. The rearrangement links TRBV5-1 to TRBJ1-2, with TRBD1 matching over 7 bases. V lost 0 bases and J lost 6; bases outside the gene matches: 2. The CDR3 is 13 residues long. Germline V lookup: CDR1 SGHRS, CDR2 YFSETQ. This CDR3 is CASSLGQGDGYTF. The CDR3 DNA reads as TGCGCCAGCAGCTTGGGACAGGGAGATGGCTACACCTTC.

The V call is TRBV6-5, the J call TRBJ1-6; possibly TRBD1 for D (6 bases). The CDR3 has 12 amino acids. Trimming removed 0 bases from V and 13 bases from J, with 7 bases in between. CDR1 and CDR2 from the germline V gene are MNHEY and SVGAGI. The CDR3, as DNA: TGTGCCAGCAGTTACTCGAGGGGGCCCCTCCACTTT. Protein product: CASSYSRGPLHF.

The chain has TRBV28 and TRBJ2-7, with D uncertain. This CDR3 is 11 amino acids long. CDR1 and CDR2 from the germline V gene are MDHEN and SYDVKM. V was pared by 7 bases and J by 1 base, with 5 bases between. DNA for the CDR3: TGTGCCAGCACCGAATCCTACGAGCAGTACTTC. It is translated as CASTESYEQYF. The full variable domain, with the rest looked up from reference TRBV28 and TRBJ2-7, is DVKVTQSSRYLVKRTGEKVFLECVQDMDHENMFWYRQDPGLGLRLIYFSYDVKMKEKGDIPEGYSVSREKKERFSLILESASTNQTSMYLCASTESYEQYFGPGTRLTVT.

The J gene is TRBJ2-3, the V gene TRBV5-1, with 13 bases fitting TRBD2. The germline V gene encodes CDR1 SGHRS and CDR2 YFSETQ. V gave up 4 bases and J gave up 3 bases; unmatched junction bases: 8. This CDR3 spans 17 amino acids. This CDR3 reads CASSPIRTSGSTDTQYF. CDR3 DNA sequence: TGCGCCAGCAGCCCTATAAGGACTAGCGGGAGTACAGATACGCAGTATTTT.

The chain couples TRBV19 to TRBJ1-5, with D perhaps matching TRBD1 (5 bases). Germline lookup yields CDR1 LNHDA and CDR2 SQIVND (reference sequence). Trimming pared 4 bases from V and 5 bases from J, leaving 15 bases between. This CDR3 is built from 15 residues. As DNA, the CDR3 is TGTGCCAGTAGTAAATCCGGGGGATCTTATCAGCCCCAGCATTTT. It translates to CASSKSGGSYQPQHF.